This T cell receptor beta chain came from a study of blood T cell repertoires in COVID-19. Across the study: Samples representing acute and convalescent COVID-19 were sourced from the United States, Italy and Spain. From T cells, B-cell-depleted T cells, or PBMCs came the material, which was cDNA or gDNA.

Authors' processing steps: The authors estimated nucleated cell counts from reference gene primer amplification. Clones were sequenced by immunoSEQ multiplex PCR, and TCRdb holds only the in-frame ones, with some missing. V, J and clone size derive from that table, while D and trimming were established from the DNA sequence. This sample has about 90,000 clones; 80% to 90% occur once, and the top ten carry roughly an eighth. V gave up 1 base and J gave up 6 bases, with 16 bases separating them. CDR1 SGHVS and CDR2 FQNEAQ come from the germline V gene. CDR3 length: 17 residues. Material: peripheral blood. This TCR was recovered from a human donor in a cohort sampled during active COVID-19. The chain links TRBV7-8 to TRBJ1-6, with a tentative D call TRBD1 (6 bases). In DNA, the CDR3 is TGTGCCAGCAGCTTAGTCCAGGGGCTAGGGGGTAATTCACCCCTCCACTTT. This sequence encodes CASSLVQGLGGNSPLHF.